This is a list of T cell receptor beta chains from one sample in a study of Ad26.COV2.S vaccination and SARS-CoV-2 variants. Profiled with immunoSEQ multiplex PCR; TCRdb holds only in-frame clones, not every one. The table records approximately 300,000 clones, around 81% of them present only once. Sequences were derived from peripheral blood, sampled in a trial of Ad26.COV2.S vaccine versus placebo. All receptors derive from a person between 18 and 60 years old who received the Ad26.COV2.S COVID-19 vaccine or a placebo. Each CDR3 is given with its conserved first and last residue. Fields, in order: clone size, V gene, J gene, D gene, CDR3 protein, CDR3 DNA. D genes are given only for firm matches. Where a row states a size, it is once, few, many or the class of an expanded clone; other rows omit it.

>few|TRBV18|TRBJ2-7|TRBD1
CASSQGTGAYEQYF
TGTGCCAGCTCACAGGGGACAGGGGCCTACGAGCAGTACTTC
>NA|TRBV5-3|TRBJ2-2|NA
CARSLAGFNTGELFF
TGTGCCAGAAGCTTGGCAGGGTTCAACACCGGGGAGCTGTTTTTT
>NA|TRBV10-3|TRBJ2-6|NA
CATLKGSGANVLTF
TGTGCCACCCTAAAGGGCTCTGGGGCCAACGTCCTGACTTTC
>NA|TRBV5-4|TRBJ2-7|TRBD1
CASSGTGGGEQYF
TGTGCCAGCAGTGGGACAGGGGGAGGGGAGCAGTACTTC
>once|TRBV4-1|TRBJ1-2|NA
CASSQGGPDEGPPPGGYGYTF
TGCGCCAGCAGCCAAGGGGGACCTGATGAGGGACCCCCACCCGGGGGGTATGGCTACACCTTC
>NA|TRBV5-5|TRBJ2-7|TRBD1
CASSSRDRSYEQYF
TGTGCCAGCAGCTCCCGGGACAGATCCTACGAGCAGTACTTC
>NA|TRBV27|TRBJ1-1|NA
CASGRARGRITEAFF
TGTGCCAGCGGACGCGCCAGGGGAAGGATCACTGAAGCTTTCTTT
>few|TRBV28|TRBJ1-1|TRBD1
CASSLGQGGYAFF
TGTGCCAGCAGTCTAGGACAGGGAGGGTATGCTTTCTTT
>NA|TRBV19|TRBJ1-1|NA
CANPGTRGDTEAFF
TGTGCCAATCCGGGAACCCGAGGGGACACTGAAGCTTTCTTT
>NA|TRBV6-5|TRBJ1-6|NA
CATSEGPYNSPLHF
TGTGCCACCTCGGAGGGTCCCTATAATTCACCCCTCCACTTT
>NA|TRBV29-1|TRBJ2-3|NA
CSVARGDGTDTQYF
TGCAGCGTTGCGCGGGGAGACGGCACAGATACGCAGTATTTT
>once|TRBV9|TRBJ1-4|NA
CASSVAVDPRGEKLFF
TGTGCCAGCAGCGTAGCGGTCGATCCTCGGGGGGAAAAACTGTTTTTT
>few|TRBV5-1|TRBJ1-4|NA
CASSVQGLNEKLFF
TGCGCCAGCAGTGTCCAGGGACTTAATGAAAAACTGTTTTTT
>NA|TRBV5-8|TRBJ2-7|NA
CASSLGQRRPYF
TGTGCCAGCAGCTTAGGACAGCGACGCCCGTACTTC
>NA|TRBV6-5|TRBJ1-6|NA
CASRPGRGSPLHF
TGTGCCAGCAGGCCCGGTAGAGGTTCACCCCTCCACTTT
>NA|TRBV19|TRBJ2-2|NA
CASSYPGVFSANTGELFF
TGTGCCAGTAGCTACCCCGGGGTGTTTTCCGCGAACACCGGGGAGCTGTTTTTT
>NA|TRBV19|TRBJ2-5|NA
CASSIRGAPETQYF
TGTGCCAGTAGTATTAGGGGGGCCCCGGAGACCCAGTACTTC
>NA|TRBV7-7|TRBJ2-3|TRBD2
CASSLRGGDTDTQYF
TGTGCTAGCAGCCTCCGGGGGGGCGACACAGATACGCAGTATTTT
>NA|TRBV6-5|TRBJ1-3|NA
CASSYEGPSSGNTIYF
TGTGCCAGCAGTTACGAGGGACCGAGCTCTGGAAACACCATATATTTT
>NA|TRBV15|TRBJ1-5|NA
CATSRDLGGQPQHF
TGTGCCACCAGCAGAGATCTAGGGGGTCAGCCCCAGCATTTT
>NA|TRBV5-8|TRBJ2-7|NA
CASSLYLGALHYEQYF
TGTGCCAGCAGCTTGTACTTGGGGGCTTTACATTACGAGCAGTACTTC
>NA|TRBV19|TRBJ1-5|NA
CASSTPNQPQHF
TGTGCCAGTAGTACTCCCAATCAGCCCCAGCATTTT
>once|TRBV9|TRBJ1-3|TRBD1
CASSVASDRAGNTIYF
TGTGCCAGCAGCGTAGCATCCGACAGGGCTGGAAACACCATATATTTT
>few|TRBV20-1|TRBJ1-2|NA
CSAHHGGGYTF
TGCAGTGCTCACCACGGTGGGGGCTACACCTTC
>NA|TRBV7-8|TRBJ1-2|NA
CASSPRALSSYGYTF
TGTGCCAGCAGCCCGAGGGCCCTCTCTTCCTATGGCTACACCTTC
>NA|TRBV15|TRBJ1-4|NA
CATSRDVGGATNEKLFF
TGTGCCACCAGCAGAGATGTTGGCGGCGCAACTAATGAAAAACTGTTTTTT
>NA|TRBV3-1/TRBV3-2|TRBJ2-2|TRBD2
CASRGGWDTGELFF
TGTGCCAGCAGGGGAGGGTGGGACACCGGGGAGCTGTTTTTT
>NA|TRBV19|TRBJ2-3|TRBD2
CASSISSGGLTDTQYF
TGTGCCAGTAGTATATCCAGCGGGGGCCTCACAGATACGCAGTATTTT
>few|TRBV5-1|TRBJ1-1|NA
CASSAWGDGTEAFF
TGCGCCAGCAGCGCGTGGGGGGATGGCACTGAAGCTTTCTTT
>NA|TRBV4-1|TRBJ1-4|NA
CASSQTNPFDYEKLFF
TGCGCCAGCAGCCAGACGAACCCGTTCGACTATGAAAAACTGTTTTTT
>once|TRBV9|TRBJ1-2|NA
CASSVAPGETSSGYTF
TGTGCCAGCAGCGTAGCCCCGGGGGAAACGAGCTCTGGCTACACCTTC
>once|TRBV6-2/TRBV6-3|TRBJ2-4|NA
CASSYEVGGSPENIQYF
TGTGCCAGCAGTTATGAGGTCGGGGGCAGCCCCGAAAACATTCAGTACTTC
>NA|TRBV9|TRBJ2-5|TRBD2
CASSLGTSGGASPETQYF
TGTGCCAGCAGCCTGGGGACTAGCGGGGGGGCTAGCCCAGAGACCCAGTACTTC
>NA|TRBV7-2|TRBJ2-3|NA
CASSLGTISTDTQYF
TGTGCCAGCAGCTTGGGGACGATCAGCACAGATACGCAGTATTTT
>NA|TRBV6-5|TRBJ1-3|NA
CASSYSQAGDTIYF
TGTGCCAGCAGTTACTCCCAGGCCGGGGACACCATATATTTT
>once|TRBV7-6|TRBJ1-6|NA
CASSLTETYNSPLHF
TGTGCCAGCAGCTTGACAGAGACCTATAATTCACCCCTCCACTTT
>NA|TRBV2|TRBJ1-2|NA
CASTPSGTRDGVPLGYTF
TGTGCCAGCACCCCCTCCGGGACAAGGGATGGGGTTCCGCTTGGCTACACCTTC
>NA|TRBV5-4|TRBJ2-5|NA
CASSLGSQETQYF
TGTGCCAGCAGCTTGGGCAGCCAAGAGACCCAGTACTTC
>NA|TRBV10-1|TRBJ2-1|NA
CASSEWRLSYNEQFF
TGCGCCAGCAGTGAATGGCGGTTAAGCTACAATGAGCAGTTCTTC
>NA|TRBV7-9|TRBJ1-4|TRBD1
CASTDRENEKLFF
TGTGCCAGCACAGACAGGGAAAATGAAAAACTGTTTTTT
>NA|TRBV20-1|TRBJ1-2|NA
CSAQGSYGYTF
TGCAGTGCCCAGGGGTCGTATGGCTACACCTTC
>NA|TRBV24-1|TRBJ1-5|TRBD1
CATSVRTGENQPQHF
TGTGCCACCAGTGTTAGGACAGGGGAGAATCAGCCCCAGCATTTT
>NA|TRBV2|TRBJ2-4|NA
CASVSSLAKNIQYF
TGTGCCAGCGTTTCCTCTCTAGCCAAAAACATTCAGTACTTC
>NA|TRBV6-5|TRBJ1-1|NA
CASTRGGRMNTEAFF
TGTGCCAGCACCCGGGGGGGGCGAATGAACACTGAAGCTTTCTTT
>NA|TRBV9|TRBJ1-2|TRBD1
CASSERTTGGSYTF
TGTGCCAGCAGCGAAAGGACCACAGGGGGTAGCTACACCTTC
>once|TRBV24-1|TRBJ1-1|NA
CATKRGANTEAFF
TGTGCCACCAAAAGGGGGGCGAACACTGAAGCTTTCTTT
>NA|TRBV10-3|TRBJ1-5|NA
CAISGGNSNQPQHF
TGTGCCATCAGTGGGGGGAACAGCAATCAGCCCCAGCATTTT
>NA|TRBV28|TRBJ1-2|TRBD1
CASRGDSEDGYTF
TGTGCCAGCAGGGGGGACAGCGAAGATGGCTACACCTTC
>NA|TRBV7-9|TRBJ1-1|TRBD1
CASSKGQFTEAFF
TGTGCCAGCAGCAAGGGACAGTTCACTGAAGCTTTCTTT
>NA|TRBV10-3|TRBJ1-2|NA
CAISVDRNYGYTF
TGTGCCATCAGTGTGGACAGAAACTATGGCTACACCTTC
>NA|TRBV5-1|TRBJ2-7|NA
CASSLGHGYEQYF
TGCGCCAGCAGCCTGGGACACGGGTACGAGCAGTACTTC
>NA|TRBV5-4|TRBJ2-3|NA
CASSLSPMIDTQYF
TGTGCCAGCAGCTTATCCCCAATGATCGATACGCAGTATTTT
>once|TRBV28|TRBJ2-5|TRBD2
CASSLEASGGETQYF
TGTGCCAGCAGTTTAGAGGCTAGCGGGGGAGAGACCCAGTACTTC
>few|TRBV11-2|TRBJ2-3|NA
CASSSRGDTQYF
TGTGCCAGCAGCTCCCGCGGGGATACGCAGTATTTT